This T cell receptor (beta chain) was obtained from a study of cytomegalovirus exposure and HLA in healthy donors. Findings and limits, study-wide: A list of around 160 TCR beta chains associated with cytomegalovirus was given.

With 60 Vbeta and 13 Jbeta primers, the PCR was carried out. Assay: immunoSEQ multiplex PCR; the TCRdb copy retains only in-frame clones and omits some. The sample includes tens of thousands of clones, roughly 80% seen only once; the top ten take roughly 5%. J was trimmed by 4 bases and V by 1 base; bases with no gene match: 2. This CDR3 has 14 amino acids. The germline V gene encodes CDR1 MGHRA and CDR2 YSYEKL. Regarding this clone: Its antigen remains unidentified.

This receptor was identified in a male donor in good health and CMV-seropositive. The rearrangement joins TRBV4-1 to TRBJ2-3, with 7 bases matching TRBD2. The sample was PBMCs. CDR3 nucleotides: TGCGCCAGCAGCCAAGTCCTAGCGGCAGATACGCAGTATTTT. It translates to CASSQVLAADTQYF.